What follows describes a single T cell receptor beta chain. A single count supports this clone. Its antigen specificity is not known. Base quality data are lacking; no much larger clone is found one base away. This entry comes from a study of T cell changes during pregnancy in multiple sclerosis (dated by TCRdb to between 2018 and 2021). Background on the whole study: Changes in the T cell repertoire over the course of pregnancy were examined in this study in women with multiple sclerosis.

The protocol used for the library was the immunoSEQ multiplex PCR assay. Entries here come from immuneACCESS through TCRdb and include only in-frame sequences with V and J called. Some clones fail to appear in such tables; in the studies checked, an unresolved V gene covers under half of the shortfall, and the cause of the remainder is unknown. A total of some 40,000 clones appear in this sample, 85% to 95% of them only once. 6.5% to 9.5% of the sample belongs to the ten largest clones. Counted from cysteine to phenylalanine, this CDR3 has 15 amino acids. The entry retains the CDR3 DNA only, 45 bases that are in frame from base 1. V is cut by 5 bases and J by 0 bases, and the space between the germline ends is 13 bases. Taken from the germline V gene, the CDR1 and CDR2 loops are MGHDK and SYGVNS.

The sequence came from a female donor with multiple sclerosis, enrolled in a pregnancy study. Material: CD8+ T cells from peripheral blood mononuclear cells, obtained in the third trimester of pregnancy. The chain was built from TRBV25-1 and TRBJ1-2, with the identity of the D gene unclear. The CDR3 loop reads CASSTTDVSNYGYTF. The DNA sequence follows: TGTGCCAGCAGTACCACAGACGTTTCTAACTATGGCTACACCTTC.